A selection of T cell receptor beta chains follows, all from one sample in a study of early T cells in non-severe SARS-CoV-2 infection. Each CDR3 protein gets one entry after TCRdb re-called the 5' RACE reads with MiXCR. The sample lists 99,000 or so distinct CDR3 sequences; 16% were seen once. Sample: whole blood. The receptors here all came from an adult who was a healthcare worker with PCR-confirmed SARS-CoV-2 infection or an uninfected control (not recorded which). Each CDR3 is given with its conserved first and last residue. D genes are given only for firm matches. Clone size is shown for a subset of rows, as once, few, many or a class of expanded clone.

D	V	J	size	CDR3	DNA
NA	TRBV19	TRBJ2-1	many	CASSVKGYEQFF	TGTGCCAGTAGTGTCAAGGGCTATGAGCAGTTCTTC
NA	TRBV6-2/TRBV6-3	TRBJ1-5	few	CASRHRARGNQPQHF	TGTGCCAGCAGACACAGGGCGCGTGGCAATCAGCCCCAGCATTTT
NA	TRBV27	TRBJ1-6	NA	CASSPPYNSPLHF	TGTGCCAGCAGCCCCCCCTATAATTCACCCCTCCACTTT
NA	TRBV24-1	TRBJ1-5	few	CATSEAGAIPGDQPQHF	TGTGCCACCAGTGAGGCCGGGGCCATCCCAGGGGATCAGCCCCAGCATTTT
NA	TRBV9	TRBJ2-7	NA	CASSASGSESYEQYF	TGTGCCAGCAGCGCTTCTGGTTCGGAGTCCTACGAGCAGTACTTC
NA	TRBV20-1	TRBJ2-7	few	CSARAGGGGSYEQYF	TGCAGTGCTAGAGCCGGTGGAGGGGGTAGCTACGAGCAGTACTTC
NA	TRBV20-1	TRBJ2-1	few	CSVPIADPYNEQFF	TGCAGTGTCCCGATAGCGGATCCTTACAATGAGCAGTTCTTC
TRBD1	TRBV7-2	TRBJ1-2	NA	CASSPSPDRSYGYTF	TGTGCCAGCAGCCCTTCCCCGGACAGGAGCTATGGCTACACCTTC
NA	TRBV18	TRBJ2-2	few	CASSRDRPTGELFF	TGTGCCAGCTCACGAGATCGACCCACCGGGGAGCTGTTTTTT
NA	TRBV12-3/TRBV12-4	TRBJ1-1	NA	CASRERGYGDTEAFF	TGTGCCAGCAGGGAAAGAGGATACGGAGACACTGAAGCTTTCTTT
TRBD1	TRBV18	TRBJ1-4	few	CASSPLGPDRVLSEKLFF	TGTGCCAGCTCACCGCTTGGGCCGGACAGGGTCTTGAGTGAAAAACTGTTTTTT
TRBD2	TRBV20-1	TRBJ2-7	NA	CSATKGSLAGDHEQYF	TGCAGTGCAACCAAGGGGTCACTAGCGGGAGATCACGAGCAGTACTTC
NA	TRBV18	TRBJ1-3	few	CASSPLKGLGLSGNTIYF	TGTGCCAGCTCACCATTGAAGGGTTTAGGCCTCTCTGGAAACACCATATATTTT
NA	TRBV5-1	TRBJ2-7	many	CASSLVPGYEQYF	TGCGCCAGCAGCTTGGTCCCGGGCTACGAGCAGTACTTC
NA	TRBV29-1	TRBJ2-1	NA	CSVEGASTYNEQFF	TGCAGCGTTGAGGGGGCTAGTACCTACAATGAGCAGTTCTTC
TRBD1	TRBV20-1	TRBJ2-5	NA	CSARDRGQETQYF	TGCAGTGCTAGAGATAGGGGGCAGGAGACCCAGTACTTC
NA	TRBV19	TRBJ2-7	few	CASTPGSGNEQYF	TGTGCCAGCACCCCCGGGAGTGGAAACGAGCAGTACTTC
TRBD1	TRBV30	TRBJ2-2	NA	CAYRGSNTGELFF	TGTGCCTACAGGGGTTCGAACACCGGGGAGCTGTTTTTT
NA	TRBV7-9	TRBJ2-1	few	CASSLASGLGDEQFF	TGTGCCAGCAGCTTAGCATCCGGTCTAGGCGATGAGCAGTTCTTC
NA	TRBV10-3	TRBJ2-7	NA	CAISESMGPNHF	TGTGCCATCAGTGAGTCGATGGGACCTAACCACTTC
TRBD2	TRBV11-2	TRBJ2-1	few	CASSLPGTSGINEQFF	TGTGCCAGCAGCTTGCCCGGGACTAGCGGGATAAATGAGCAGTTCTTC
NA	TRBV7-2	TRBJ2-7	NA	CASSPSRQETYEQYF	TGTGCCAGCAGCCCTTCGAGACAGGAAACCTACGAGCAGTACTTC
NA	TRBV5-6	TRBJ2-1	few	CASSLVHQVSLSGEYNEQFF	TGTGCCAGCAGCTTGGTCCATCAGGTCTCCCTAAGCGGTGAATACAATGAGCAGTTCTTC
NA	TRBV12-3/TRBV12-4	TRBJ2-3	NA	CASSSQGPRGEVYF	TGTGCCAGCAGCTCCCAGGGGCCACGGGGGGAAGTGTATTTT
TRBD1	TRBV6-2/TRBV6-3	TRBJ2-7	many	CASSRTGESYEQYF	TGTGCCAGCAGTAGGACAGGGGAGAGCTACGAGCAGTACTTC
NA	TRBV29-1	TRBJ1-1	NA	CSVDNYFGGTEAFF	TGCAGCGTTGATAATTACTTCGGGGGAACTGAAGCTTTCTTT
TRBD1	TRBV5-6	TRBJ2-7	NA	CASSWTGTGEYEQYF	TGTGCCAGCAGCTGGACCGGGACAGGGGAATACGAGCAGTACTTC
TRBD2	TRBV13	TRBJ2-3	NA	CASSPDWTSEGTDTQYF	TGTGCCAGCAGCCCCGATTGGACTAGCGAGGGCACAGATACGCAGTATTTT
NA	TRBV12-3/TRBV12-4	TRBJ2-2	few	CASRPYRGGENTGELFF	TGTGCCAGCAGGCCTTACAGGGGAGGAGAGAACACCGGGGAGCTGTTTTTT
NA	TRBV6-5	TRBJ1-1	few	CASIPSRMNTEAFF	TGTGCCAGCATCCCAAGCCGAATGAACACTGAAGCTTTCTTT
TRBD1	TRBV7-9	TRBJ2-7	few	CASSSKLRDRDYEQYF	TGTGCCAGCAGCTCTAAACTCCGGGACAGAGACTACGAGCAGTACTTC
TRBD1	TRBV5-1	TRBJ2-4	few	CASSLEGAQIDIQYF	TGCGCCAGCAGCTTGGAGGGGGCCCAAATCGACATTCAGTACTTC
NA	TRBV20-1	TRBJ2-1	NA	CSASGPISYNEQFF	TGCAGTGCTAGCGGGCCGATCTCCTACAATGAGCAGTTCTTC
NA	TRBV7-9	TRBJ2-7	NA	CASSLVMYEQYF	TGTGCCAGCAGCTTAGTCATGTACGAGCAGTACTTC
NA	TRBV12-3/TRBV12-4	TRBJ2-3	many	CASSPSGSGVFTDTQYF	TGTGCCAGCAGCCCGAGCGGGTCAGGAGTATTCACAGATACGCAGTATTTT
NA	TRBV4-3	TRBJ2-2	NA	CASTSVNTGELFF	TGCGCCAGCACTAGCGTAAACACCGGGGAGCTGTTTTTT
NA	TRBV7-9	TRBJ2-7	few	CASSFGVYEQYF	TGTGCCAGCAGCTTCGGGGTTTACGAGCAGTACTTC
TRBD1	TRBV7-8	TRBJ2-7	NA	CASSQGQGLGYEQYF	TGTGCCAGCAGCCAGGGACAGGGATTAGGTTACGAGCAGTACTTC
NA	TRBV20-1	TRBJ1-4	few	CSARDGPNEKLFF	TGCAGTGCTAGGGACGGTCCTAATGAAAAACTGTTTTTT
NA	TRBV11-2	TRBJ1-4	few	CASSLNRVGEKLFF	TGTGCCAGCAGCTTAAACAGGGTGGGAGAAAAACTGTTTTTT
NA	TRBV28	TRBJ1-2	NA	CASSFSGGGYTF	TGTGCCAGCAGTTTTAGTGGGGGCGGCTACACCTTC
NA	TRBV18	TRBJ2-6	NA	CASSPQPVTSSGANVLTF	TGTGCCAGCTCACCACAGCCAGTTACCAGCTCTGGGGCCAACGTCCTGACTTTC
NA	TRBV16	TRBJ1-2	few	CASSQSQDGGFYGYTF	TGTGCCAGCAGCCAATCTCAGGACGGGGGATTCTATGGCTACACCTTC
TRBD2	TRBV11-2	TRBJ2-3	few	CASSWEQAGASTDTQYF	TGTGCCAGCAGCTGGGAACAAGCGGGAGCTAGCACAGATACGCAGTATTTT
TRBD2	TRBV6-4	TRBJ2-1	few	CASSGTSGGNEQFF	TGTGCCAGCAGTGGAACTAGCGGGGGGAATGAGCAGTTCTTC
NA	TRBV12-3/TRBV12-4	TRBJ1-1	NA	CASQRVNTEAFF	TGTGCCAGCCAAAGGGTGAACACTGAAGCTTTCTTT
TRBD1	TRBV18	TRBJ2-1	NA	CASSRDSGGSYNEQFF	TGTGCCAGCTCACGAGACTCAGGGGGCTCCTACAATGAGCAGTTCTTC
NA	TRBV6-2/TRBV6-3	TRBJ1-1	NA	CASSSREWSTEAFF	TGTGCCAGCAGTTCCAGGGAGTGGAGCACTGAAGCTTTCTTT
NA	TRBV29-1	TRBJ2-7	NA	CSATGLQQTYEQYF	TGCAGCGCGACTGGGCTCCAACAGACCTACGAGCAGTACTTC
NA	TRBV6-2/TRBV6-3	TRBJ1-5	NA	CVSSRTSNQPQHF	TGTGTCAGCAGTCGGACAAGCAATCAGCCCCAGCATTTT
NA	TRBV2	TRBJ2-2	many	CASSKYRDYTGELFF	TGTGCCAGCAGTAAATACAGGGACTACACCGGGGAGCTGTTTTTT
NA	TRBV12-3/TRBV12-4	TRBJ2-7	few	CASSPDTGTEQYF	TGTGCCAGCAGTCCCGACACAGGGACCGAGCAGTACTTC
NA	TRBV28	TRBJ1-3	NA	CASSLGPGVAGNTIYF	TGTGCCAGCAGTTTAGGCCCGGGGGTAGCTGGAAACACCATATATTTT
TRBD2	TRBV19	TRBJ2-7	NA	CASSIEGGNYEQYF	TGTGCCAGTAGTATAGAGGGAGGGAACTACGAGCAGTACTTC
NA	TRBV20-1	TRBJ2-7	NA	CSAHFGPSYEQYF	TGCAGTGCCCACTTTGGACCCAGCTACGAGCAGTACTTC
TRBD1	TRBV2	TRBJ1-5	many	CASSDRTGGTQPQHF	TGTGCCAGCAGCGACAGAACAGGGGGCACTCAGCCCCAGCATTTT
NA	TRBV12-5	TRBJ1-1	NA	CASGLLGVNTEAFF	TGTGCTAGTGGTTTGCTAGGGGTTAACACTGAAGCTTTCTTT
TRBD1	TRBV10-3	TRBJ1-1	NA	CAISESGQENTEAFF	TGTGCCATCAGTGAGTCGGGACAGGAGAACACTGAAGCTTTCTTT